Each of the 27 T cell receptor beta chains below was sequenced from the same sample in a study of response to subunit inactivated influenza vaccine (dated by TCRdb to 2016 to 2019). Libraries came from RT-PCR. For sequencing, an Illumina HiSeq 2500 was employed. In TCRdb, the public reads were trimmed at Q25 with fastp and aligned with MiXCR, with productive beta chains retained. Each CDR3 protein gets just one entry, which takes the most common genes and DNA from the rows behind it. The sample yields 500,000 to 550,000 distinct CDR3 sequences; 7.2% were counted once. The ten largest clones capture 13% of the sample. Sequencing used PBMCs from blood, obtained around 25 months after vaccination. These TCRs come from a man aged 50 to 69 who received an inactivated influenza vaccine. Donor details come from another sample of the same person, matched by shared clones.

The chain employs TRBV29-1 and TRBJ2-1; D may correspond to TRBD1 or TRBD2 (5 bases each). Trimming took off 0 bases at V and 8 bases at J, with 11 bases between the two ends. This CDR3 is built from 13 residues. Germline loops: CDR1 SQVTM, CDR2 ANQGSEA. This CDR3 is CSVEDQSGHEQFF. CDR3 nucleotide sequence: TGCAGCGTTGAAGATCAGTCGGGGCATGAGCAGTTCTTC.

The chain couples TRBV3-1 to TRBJ2-3, with 10 nucleotides matching TRBD2. The length of the CDR3 is 16 residues. Trimming cost V 2 bases and J 2 bases; bases outside gene matches: 4. Germline-derived CDR1 and CDR2 are LGHDT and YNNKEL (reference sequence). CDR3 region: CASSQPTSGLTDTQYF. The CDR3 bases are TGTGCCAGCAGCCAACCGACTAGCGGGCTCACAGATACGCAGTATTTT.

The rearrangement links TRBV7-2 to TRBJ2-7, with TRBD2 identical over 7 bases. Germline CDR1 and CDR2: SGHTA and FQGNSA. CDR3 length: 16 amino acids. Unmatched junction bases numbered 11, after V lost 5 bases and J lost 1 base. CDR3 in amino acids: CASSPELALRSYEQYF. The CDR3 DNA follows: TGTGCCAGCAGCCCCGAACTAGCGCTAAGGTCCTACGAGCAGTACTTC.

This sequence joins TRBV28 and TRBJ2-1, with 10 bases lining up with TRBD2. In germline, CDR1 is MDHEN, CDR2 SYDVKM. The CDR3 is made up of 16 amino acids. Losses at the gene ends were 0 bases for V and 4 bases for J; bases not matched to a gene: 3. In DNA form, the CDR3 reads TGTGCCAGCAGTTTATGGTCTAGCGGGAGATACAATGAGCAGTTCTTC. Translating gives CASSLWSSGRYNEQFF. Supplemented by reference TRBV28 and TRBJ2-1, the full variable domain reads DVKVTQSSRYLVKRTGEKVFLECVQDMDHENMFWYRQDPGLGLRLIYFSYDVKMKEKGDIPEGYSVSREKKERFSLILESASTNQTSMYLCASSLWSSGRYNEQFFGPGTRLTVL.

The rearrangement uses TRBV20-1 and TRBJ2-1, with 9 bases aligning to TRBD1. With 3 bases clipped from V and 8 bases from J, the junction kept 14 bases outside the gene matches. Germline assignment: CDR1 DFQATT and CDR2 SNEGSKA (reference sequence). The CDR3 consists of 16 residues. Written as DNA, the CDR3 is TGCAGTGCTAGCCCCCGGGACAGGGTCTTGTCAGATGAGCAGTTCTTC. Translated, it gives CSASPRDRVLSDEQFF.

The chain recombines TRBV10-3 with TRBJ2-7, with D perhaps matching TRBD1 (5 bases). Germline V gene sequence: CDR1 ENHRY, CDR2 SYGVKD. The V gene lost 8 bases and the J gene lost 2 bases, with 10 bases spanning the gap. This CDR3 comprises 12 residues. The CDR3 DNA follows: TGTGCCATCCAGGGTGCGCCCTACGAGCAGTACTTC. It translates to CAIQGAPYEQYF.

This chain joins TRBV11-2 and TRBJ1-6; no reliable D call. This CDR3 region has 15 residues. The germline V gene has CDR1 SGHAT and CDR2 FQNNGV. V was cut by 0 bases and J by 7 bases, with 10 bases left in between. CDR3 nucleotides: TGTGCCAGCAGCTTAGAGCTCGCAGCCAATTCACCCCTCCACTTT. Protein sequence: CASSLELAANSPLHF.

In this sample, this clonotype turned up a few times. V gene TRBV20-1 combines with J gene TRBJ1-1; D call uncertain. Germline assignment: CDR1 DFQATT and CDR2 SNEGSKA (reference sequence). V was cut by 3 bases and J by 8 bases, with 7 bases left in between. This CDR3 contains 10 residues. The CDR3 DNA reads as TGCAGTGCTAGGACTCAAGAAGCTTTCTTT. Amino acid sequence: CSARTQEAFF.

CDR3 loop: CASSPLGLLSTDTQYF. CDR3 nucleotides: TGTGCCAGCAGCCCACTGGGTCTCCTTAGCACAGATACGCAGTATTTT. The rearrangement links TRBV7-2 to TRBJ2-3, with no clear D. The CDR3 spans 16 residues. V was clipped by 5 bases and J by 0 bases, with 15 bases between them. Looked up from germline, CDR1 is SGHTA and CDR2 is FQGNSA.

This clonotype was observed a handful of times. The J gene is TRBJ2-7, the V gene TRBV20-1, with D possibly matching TRBD2 (6 bases). Germline values: CDR1 DFQATT, CDR2 SNEGSKA (reference sequence). The CDR3 has 16 amino acids. With 0 bases removed from V and 3 bases from J, the gap between germline ends came to 18 bases. The CDR3 sequence: CSARDGGELPFYEQYF. CDR3 nucleotides: TGCAGTGCTAGAGATGGCGGGGAACTTCCTTTCTACGAGCAGTACTTC.

The chain combines TRBV6-1 with TRBJ1-2, with no clear D. From germline, CDR1 is MNHNS and CDR2 SASEGT. The ends were cut back, 7 bases at V and 8 bases at J, with 20 bases in the middle. CDR3 length: 14 residues. The CDR3 region has the DNA TGTGCCAGCACGGGCGGGAAGGGATCGAGCGGCTACACCTTC. Translated, it gives CASTGGKGSSGYTF.

This clonotype has more than one count but fewer than ten. This chain uses TRBV5-6 with TRBJ2-5, with D perhaps being TRBD1 or TRBD2 (6 bases each). The CDR3 sequence is 15 residues long. The V gene lost 2 bases and the J gene lost 2 bases, with 13 bases spanning the gap. Germline lookup yields CDR1 SGHDT and CDR2 YYEEEE. The CDR3 DNA follows: TGTGCCAGCAGCTTCGGGGGACACCTACAAGAGACCCAGTACTTC. Translating gives CASSFGGHLQETQYF.

The rearrangement uses TRBV20-1 and TRBJ2-3; TRBD2 agrees at 13 bases. This CDR3 spans 13 amino acids. V lost 6 bases and J lost 4; bases outside the gene matches: 1. Germline lookup yields CDR1 DFQATT and CDR2 SNEGSKA (reference sequence). The CDR3: CSATSGRADTQYF. Here the CDR3 DNA reads TGCAGTGCAACTAGCGGGAGGGCAGATACGCAGTATTTT.

This clonotype was counted between two and nine times. The gene calls are TRBV4-3 and TRBJ2-5; tentatively, D is TRBD2 (6 bases). In germline, CDR1 is LGHNA, CDR2 YSLEER. This CDR3 spans 15 amino acids. Trimming took 4 bases from V and 1 from J, leaving 13 bases between them. The CDR3 region is CASSPSGGPQETQYF. The DNA of the CDR3 is TGCGCCAGCAGCCCCTCCGGGGGTCCCCAAGAGACCCAGTACTTC.

The table lists this clonotype with a few counts. The rearrangement uses TRBV29-1 and TRBJ2-7; no reliable D call. Trimming removed 7 bases at V and 3 bases at J, with 16 bases between. CDR1 and CDR2 from the germline V gene are SQVTM and ANQGSEA. The CDR3 has 13 residues. Here the CDR3 reads CSAANAQNYEQYF. CDR3 nucleotide sequence: TGCAGCGCCGCGAACGCCCAAAACTACGAGCAGTACTTC.

V usage is TRBV15 and J usage is TRBJ2-3, with D maybe TRBD1 (6 bases). The CDR3 is 14 residues long. Germline CDR1 and CDR2: LNHNV and YYDKDF (reference sequence). V was trimmed by 9 bases and J by 2 bases, leaving 15 bases between them. The CDR3 is CATEGDIYTDTQYF. CDR3 sequence (DNA): TGTGCCACTGAAGGGGACATATACACAGATACGCAGTATTTT.

Points on this clonotype: Being one base from a much bigger clone, this may be a read error. The CDR3 DNA reads TGTGCCAGCAGCCCATTCGCCGGGGAGCTGTTTTTT. Translating gives CASSPFAGELFF. The chain links TRBV7-9 to TRBJ2-2; no firm D call. This CDR3 spans 12 amino acids. The germline CDR1 and CDR2 sequences are SEHNR and FQNEAQ (reference sequence). V lost 5 bases, J lost 6 bases, and 7 bases lay in between.

This clonotype was detected ten times or more. The J gene is TRBJ2-5, the V gene TRBV29-1; D is tentatively TRBD1 or TRBD2 (5 bases each). Germline CDR1 and CDR2: SQVTM and ANQGSEA. The V end lost 3 bases, the J end lost 5 bases, and 10 bases lay between the germline ends. The CDR3 loop spans 12 amino acids. The CDR3 protein is CSVDWGWETQYF. DNA for the CDR3: TGCAGCGTTGATTGGGGGTGGGAGACCCAGTACTTC.

The V call is TRBV6-2 or TRBV6-3, the J call TRBJ1-1, with 10 bases lining up with TRBD1. Trimming removed 2 bases from V and 1 base from J; junction bases left unmatched: 10. Germline V gene sequence: CDR1 MNHEY, CDR2 SVGEGT. CDR3 length: 18 residues. The CDR3, as DNA: TGTGCCAGCAGTTACGGTCTGGTCGACAGGGGGCCGAACACTGAAGCTTTCTTT. It specifies CASSYGLVDRGPNTEAFF.

The chain combines TRBV6-1 with TRBJ2-1; 10 bases are shared with TRBD1. The CDR3 is made up of 16 amino acids. CDR1 and CDR2 (germline): MNHNS, SASEGT. With V trimmed by 5 bases and J by 8 bases, 12 bases remained unmatched. The CDR3 DNA is TGTGCCAGCAGTCTTTACGACAGGGGGCGAGGGGATGAGCAGTTCTTC. Translation gives CASSLYDRGRGDEQFF.

This clonotype was counted a few times. This sequence joins TRBV5-1 and TRBJ2-7, with a weak D call TRBD2 (5 bases). The V end lost 1 base, the J end lost 5 bases, and 13 bases lay between the germline ends. Germline V gene lookup returns CDR1 SGHRS and CDR2 YFSETQ. CDR3 length: 14 residues. This CDR3 is CASSLIGSGDEQYF. CDR3 bases: TGCGCCAGCAGCTTGATAGGGTCCGGGGACGAGCAGTACTTC. Complete variable domain (other parts from reference TRBV5-1 and TRBJ2-7): KAGVTQTPRYLIKTRGQQVTLSCSPISGHRSVSWYQQTPGQGLQFLFEYFSETQRNKGNFPGRFSGRQFSNSRSEMNVSTLELGDSALYLCASSLIGSGDEQYFGPGTRLTVT.

This clonotype was observed many times. This sequence joins TRBV20-1 and TRBJ2-7; D is perhaps TRBD1 (5 bases). Trimming shortened V by 6 bases and J by 7 bases, and 22 bases separated the two germline ends. Looked up from germline, CDR1 is DFQATT and CDR2 is SNEGSKA (reference sequence). The CDR3 spans 14 residues. CDR3 sequence (DNA): TGCAGTGCAAAGAGTTTGGCCAGGGAATTTGAGCAGTACTTC. Its protein is CSAKSLAREFEQYF.

The CDR3 DNA follows: TGTGCCAGCAGCCCCCGGGGTAGCGGGAGTCAGACCCAGTACTTC. This gives the protein CASSPRGSGSQTQYF. The chain is built from TRBV4-2 and TRBJ2-5; 9 bases are a match to TRBD2. V lost 4 bases, J lost 6 bases, and 9 bases stayed unmatched. Germline CDR1 and CDR2: LGHNA and YNFKEQ. There are 15 residues in the CDR3.

This clonotype was counted ten times or more. The chain employs TRBV12-3 or TRBV12-4 and TRBJ2-5, with D perhaps assigned TRBD1 or TRBD2 (5 bases each). The ends were cut back, 7 bases at V and 2 bases at J, with 14 bases in the middle. The CDR3 has 14 residues. The CDR3 sequence is CASTLKGSQETQYF. The CDR3 nucleotides read TGTGCCAGCACCCTGAAGGGGAGTCAAGAGACCCAGTACTTC.

The rearrangement joins TRBV20-1 to TRBJ2-2; TRBD1 agrees at 8 bases. V gave up 3 bases and J gave up 5 bases; unmatched junction bases: 5. The CDR3 has 14 amino acids. Germline-derived CDR1 and CDR2 are DFQATT and SNEGSKA (reference sequence). CDR3 sequence (DNA): TGCAGTGCTAGGCCGACAGGGGTTACCGGGGAGCTGTTTTTT. The encoded protein is CSARPTGVTGELFF.

The chain couples TRBV4-1 to TRBJ2-1; D is perhaps TRBD1 or TRBD2 (6 bases each). The CDR3 runs 16 residues. Trimming cost V 1 base and J 4 bases, with 14 bases left between them. Germline V gives CDR1 MGHRA, CDR2 YSYEKL. CDR3 protein: CASSQGGQGRYNEQFF. Here the CDR3 DNA reads TGCGCCAGCAGCCAAGGGGGGCAGGGGAGGTACAATGAGCAGTTCTTC.

At least ten counts were recorded for this clonotype. The genes are TRBV12-3 or TRBV12-4 and TRBJ1-1; the match to TRBD1 covers 8 bases. J gave up 7 bases and V 3 bases, and 4 bases lay outside the gene matches. CDR3 length: 13 residues. DNA of the CDR3: TGTGCCAGCAGTTTCCAGGGGGCAAGTGAAGCTTTCTTT. Translated, it gives CASSFQGASEAFF.